This record concerns one T cell receptor beta chain sequence. Sequencing used immunoSEQ multiplex PCR; TCRdb keeps in-frame clones, though not all of them. The sample includes 200,000 to 250,000 clones, less than 90% of them seen just once. This specimen comes from a study of blood T cell repertoires in COVID-19. Germline loops: CDR1 MNHEY, CDR2 SVGEGT. The CDR3 is 16 amino acids. The trim removed 4 bases at V and 2 bases at J, leaving 8 bases unmatched. The study recruited people aged roughly 18 to 100 years across some 23 US areas. Sequenced: PBMCs or T cells enriched from blood (not recorded which). This chain connects TRBV6-2 or TRBV6-3 to TRBJ1-5; TRBD1 matches 7 bases. The TCR sequence derives from a woman in her thirties who had recovered from COVID-19. This CDR3 reads CASSFTGAWGNQPQHF. The CDR3, as DNA: TGTGCCAGCAGTTTCACAGGGGCTTGGGGCAATCAGCCCCAGCATTTT.